The T cell receptor beta chain under discussion was sequenced for a study of cytomegalovirus exposure and HLA in healthy donors. Data came from immunoSEQ multiplex PCR; TCRdb stores just in-frame clones and leaves some out. The table includes 150,000 to 200,000 clones, 75% to 90% detected once. The CDR3 contains 13 residues. With 4 bases clipped from V and 7 bases from J, the junction kept 4 bases outside the gene matches. The germline V gene has CDR1 MNHNY and CDR2 SVGAGI (reference sequence). The source of this sequence is a man aged 18 to 29 in good health and CMV-seropositive. Material: PBMCs. The V call is TRBV6-6, the J call TRBJ1-5, with TRBD1 matching 7 bases. The CDR3 loop reads CASSSNRGQPQHF. In nucleotides, the CDR3 is TGTGCCAGCAGTTCCAACAGGGGACAGCCCCAGCATTTT.